This T cell receptor (beta chain) was sequenced in a study of beta chain features in type 1 diabetes. Every isolated RNA sample was fully reverse transcribed, so sequencing captured expressed TCRB transcripts. The study obtained an average of approximately 1 million reads from stem cell-like memory T cell samples. Assay used: immunoSEQ multiplex PCR; TCRdb lists only in-frame clones, some missing. The table includes approximately 84,000 clones, 30% to 35% detected once. Study-level findings and limits: A greater similarity of naive, central memory and Treg TCRB repertoires was seen among patients than among healthy donors. HLA effects on TCRB rearrangement stayed unresolved here.

The table lists this clone with a few counts. Its antigen is currently unknown. The CDR3 spans 15 residues. Trimming pared 4 bases from V and 6 bases from J, leaving 15 bases between. Germline V gene lookup returns CDR1 LNHDA and CDR2 SQIVND (reference sequence). The sequence was obtained from a young woman in good health. The chain recombines TRBV19 with TRBJ2-2, with D possibly matching TRBD2 (6 bases). Sequencing was done on a sample of stem cell memory CD4+ T cells from blood. The CDR3: CASSRNGGLAGELFF. CDR3 DNA: TGTGCCAGTAGTAGGAACGGGGGTTTAGCCGGGGAGCTGTTTTTT.